This paragraph covers one TCR beta chain sequence. The data belong to a study of blood T cells in healthy people across ages. At the level of the study: Template switching retrieved approximately one barcoded beta molecule for each two T cells.

A second PCR, run for roughly 6 to 11 cycles, used a sample-barcoded 5' primer plus a J-beta primer mix. A single record per CDR3 protein comes from TCRdb applying MiXCR to the 5' RACE reads. The sample includes fewer than 800,000 distinct CDR3 sequences, about 25% of them seen just once. This CDR3 region has 13 residues. With 6 bases removed from V and 1 base from J, the gap between germline ends came to 9 bases. The same sample was also used in a study of T cells of mothers and their children. As that report states: In each mother, TCR beta CDR3 reads exceeded 9.5 million; in each child, they numbered 3 million to 3.5 million. Thymic selection shapes TCR recombination output similarly in related and unrelated pairs.

What was sequenced was blood. The chain couples TRBV12-3 or TRBV12-4 to TRBJ2-5; D is ambiguous. This TCR came from a boy younger than 18 in good health. The CDR3 reads CASRTGSQETQYF. CDR3 DNA sequence: TGTGCCAGCAGGACTGGTTCCCAAGAGACCCAGTACTTC.